The 14 T cell receptor beta chains listed next were all sequenced from one sample in a study of blood T cells in healthy people across ages. PCR was performed a second time for about 7 to 12 cycles using a sample-barcoded 5' primer and a J-beta primer mix. Each CDR3 protein is one row after TCRdb ran MiXCR on the 5' RACE reads. Here the sample spans roughly 860,000 distinct CDR3 sequences, approximately 59% being singletons. The sequenced sample was blood. The receptor set was obtained from a man aged 30-40 years in good health.

The chain links TRBV18 to TRBJ2-1; D gene uncertain. Trimming removed 4 bases at V and 1 base at J, with 20 bases between. Germline assignment: CDR1 KGHSH and CDR2 LQKENI. The CDR3 spans 18 residues. CDR3 sequence reads: CASSHPTSTLRSYNEQFF. The CDR3 bases are TGTGCCAGCTCACATCCCACCTCTACCCTCAGATCCTACAATGAGCAGTTCTTC.

V is TRBV27 and J is TRBJ2-7; D may be TRBD1 (6 bases). Trimming took 5 bases from V and 0 from J, leaving 14 bases between them. The length of the CDR3 is 15 residues. CDR1 and CDR2 (germline): MNHEY, SMNVEV (reference sequence). This chain's CDR3 is CASSPWTESSYEQYF. CDR3 bases: TGTGCCAGCAGTCCCTGGACAGAAAGCTCCTACGAGCAGTACTTC.

The rearrangement uses TRBV4-3 and TRBJ1-4; D unclear. Germline V gives CDR1 LGHNA, CDR2 YSLEER. V dropped 4 bases and J dropped 0 bases, with 9 bases sitting between them. CDR3 length: 15 residues. The CDR3 is CASSRIITTNEKLFF. The CDR3 DNA reads TGCGCCAGCAGCCGAATAATTACAACTAATGAAAAACTGTTTTTT.

The chain uses TRBV7-3 and TRBJ1-6; 7 bases are a match to TRBD1. Germline trimming cut 3 bases from V and 5 bases from J; bases unmatched to any gene: 4. The CDR3 has 15 residues. The germline gives CDR1 SGHTA, CDR2 FQGTGA. The CDR3 DNA reads TGTGCCAGCAGCTTGAATGGACAGGATAATTCACCCCTCCACTTT. Protein sequence: CASSLNGQDNSPLHF.

The V call is TRBV6-1, the J call TRBJ2-5, with no clear D. With 4 bases removed from V and 11 bases from J, the gap between germline ends came to 5 bases. There are 9 residues in the CDR3. CDR1 and CDR2 from the germline V gene are MNHNS and SASEGT. DNA of the CDR3: TGTGCCAGCAGTGCGCTACAGTACTTC. Residues: CASSALQYF.

V gene TRBV9 combines with J gene TRBJ2-4; 7 positions agree with TRBD1. Judging by the DNA end, TRBJ2-7 fits better; the J call may be wrong. Germline V CDR1 and CDR2: SGDLS, YYNGEE. This CDR3 contains 16 residues. CDR3 sequence reads: CASSVGSATGLYEQYF. CDR3 in DNA: TGTGCCAGCAGCGTAGGGTCGGCGACAGGGTTGTACGAGCAGTACTTC.

The chain links TRBV4-3 to TRBJ2-5; D call uncertain. Germline V gene data show CDR1 as LGHNA and CDR2 as YSLEER. Trimming left V 6 bases short and J 1 base short, with 12 bases between. CDR3 size: 14 residues. Written as DNA, the CDR3 is TGCGCCAGCAGACCCCCTACGACCCAAGAGACCCAGTACTTC. Protein: CASRPPTTQETQYF.

This clonotype was observed a handful of times. The chain couples TRBV28 to TRBJ2-5; 7 nucleotides align to TRBD1. The J call could be wrong; TRBJ2-4 is a better fit for the DNA end. The length of the CDR3 is 13 residues. In germline, CDR1 is MDHEN, CDR2 SYDVKM. The CDR3 nucleotides are TGTGCCGCCTCGACAGGGCTGGAAAACATTCAGTACTTC. Residues: CAASTGLENIQYF.

This clonotype was counted between two and nine times. The chain employs TRBV5-1 and TRBJ2-5; 9 bases align to TRBD2. Germline V CDR1 and CDR2: SGHRS, YFSETQ. Unmatched junction bases numbered 6, after V lost 2 bases and J lost 1 base. CDR3 length: 16 amino acids. CDR3 residues: CASSFRLAEFQETQYF. The CDR3 DNA reads as TGCGCCAGCAGCTTCAGACTAGCGGAGTTCCAAGAGACCCAGTACTTC.

This clonotype was seen only a few times. The chain links TRBV4-3 to TRBJ1-4, with TRBD1 matching over 7 bases. This CDR3 region has 14 residues. The germline V gene has CDR1 LGHNA and CDR2 YSLEER. The V segment lost 1 base and the J segment 8 bases; nucleotides outside the gene matches: 4. CDR3 in amino acids: CASSQAGGREKLFF. The DNA of the CDR3 is TGCGCCAGCAGCCAAGCAGGGGGTAGGGAAAAACTGTTTTTT.

The chain recombines TRBV29-1 with TRBJ2-1; 15 nucleotides match TRBD2. The CDR3 spans 14 residues. V lost 4 bases, J lost 9 bases, and 4 bases stayed unmatched. From germline, CDR1 is SQVTM and CDR2 ANQGSEA. CDR3 amino acids: CSVGGLAGGGEQFF. CDR3 DNA sequence: TGCAGCGTTGGGGGACTAGCGGGGGGCGGTGAGCAGTTCTTC.

The V call is TRBV5-1, the J call TRBJ2-7; D perhaps matches TRBD1 (6 bases). The V end lost 0 bases, the J end lost 2 bases, and 12 bases lay between the germline ends. The germline V gene has CDR1 SGHRS and CDR2 YFSETQ. The CDR3 sequence is 15 residues long. CDR3 DNA: TGCGCCAGCAGCTTGGCCTTGGGACAACCCTACGAGCAGTACTTC. Amino acids: CASSLALGQPYEQYF.

J is TRBJ1-3 and V is TRBV10-3, with D possibly being TRBD1 (5 bases). This CDR3 has 15 amino acids. Looked up from germline, CDR1 is ENHRY and CDR2 is SYGVKD. Trimming pared 7 bases from V and 5 bases from J, leaving 18 bases between. The CDR3 DNA follows: TGTGCCATCACTAGTGGAGGGACCTTACGAAACACCATATATTTT. Amino acid sequence: CAITSGGTLRNTIYF.

V gene TRBV24-1 combines with J gene TRBJ2-1; 7 bases fit TRBD1. The germline CDR1 and CDR2 sequences are KGHDR and SFDVKD. The CDR3 is 17 residues long. Germline trimming cut 3 bases from V and 0 bases from J; bases unmatched to any gene: 7. The CDR3, as DNA: TGTGCCACCAGTGATAGGAACAGGGGATTCTCCTACAATGAGCAGTTCTTC. Its protein product is CATSDRNRGFSYNEQFF.